The present T cell receptor beta chain was sequenced within a study of cytomegalovirus exposure and HLA in healthy donors. Regarding the study as a whole: The authors judged a highly shared variant cluster likely a sequencing artifact. TRBV6-2, TRBV6-3 and other indistinguishable V segments were excluded.

On this clone: What it binds is not known.

Donors were nominally healthy when sampled, though unrecorded immune exposures were likely. CDR1 MDHEN and CDR2 SYDVKM come from the germline V gene. The V and J ends lost 8 bases and 4 bases respectively, with 26 bases between them. The CDR3 sequence is 17 residues long. The PCR made use of 60 Vbeta and 13 Jbeta primers. Generated by immunoSEQ multiplex PCR, the TCRdb table keeps only in-frame clones and is missing some. The repertoire holds about 120,000 clones, with roughly 80% as singletons. The chain couples TRBV28 to TRBJ1-1; a weak D match, TRBD1 (6 bases). What was sequenced was PBMCs. This TCR came from a man aged 30-40 years in good health and CMV-seronegative. The DNA for the CDR3 is TGTGCCAGCCCTCCAGCTGGCAGGGGAGTAAGAAGCACTGAAGCTTTCTTT. Its protein is CASPPAGRGVRSTEAFF.